One sample yielded the 9 T cell receptor beta chains listed below, sequenced in a study of spatial heterogeneity in lung cancer. Whole-study findings and limits: Within tumors, counts of expanded alpha and beta TCRs tracked tumor mutation counts.

Each CDR3 protein gets one entry after TCRdb re-called the 5' RACE reads with MiXCR. Here the sample spans some 20,000 distinct CDR3 sequences, about 16% being singletons. Their antigens are not known. As to time point: sample taken at primary tumor resection. The input for sequencing was lung tumor tissue, taken at surgery. The source is a female donor with early-stage non-small cell lung cancer.

This clonotype was detected a few times. This chain links TRBV27 with TRBJ2-7; TRBD1 might be the D (5 bases). The CDR3 spans 13 residues. Germline V gene sequence: CDR1 MNHEY, CDR2 SMNVEV (reference sequence). V was cut by 11 bases and J by 1 base, with 15 bases left in between. CDR3 protein: CASRKGKSYEQYF. The CDR3 DNA follows: TGTGCCTCTCGGAAGGGGAAATCCTACGAGCAGTACTTC.

This clonotype was picked up many times. This chain joins TRBV30 and TRBJ2-1, with D tentatively TRBD2 (6 bases). The CDR3 has 13 residues. With 5 bases removed from V and 7 bases from J, the gap between germline ends came to 15 bases. Germline CDR1 reads GTSNPN; CDR2 reads SVGIG (reference sequence). The DNA of the CDR3 is TGTGCCTGGTCTATTTTGGAGGGAAATGAGCAGTTCTTC. Its translation is CAWSILEGNEQFF.

This clonotype was picked up many times. The CDR3: CASSLSEDSYNEQFF. The CDR3 DNA is TGTGCCAGCAGCCTCTCAGAGGACTCCTACAATGAGCAGTTCTTC. V and J are TRBV13 and TRBJ2-1; D unresolved. From germline, CDR1 is PRHDT and CDR2 FYEKMQ (reference sequence). The CDR3 totals 15 residues. The V end was cut by 5 bases, the J end by 0 bases, with 11 bases between.

In its sample, this clonotype was seen many times. The chain joins TRBV5-1 to TRBJ2-1; D call uncertain. Trimming took 4 bases from V and 2 from J, leaving 13 bases between them. Germline V gene lookup returns CDR1 SGHRS and CDR2 YFSETQ. The CDR3 totals 15 residues. CDR3 sequence (DNA): TGCGCCAGCAGCGCCGACCTGGCAGCCTACAATGAGCAGTTCTTC. This codes for CASSADLAAYNEQFF.

This clonotype was recorded once. V and J are TRBV19 and TRBJ2-7; a possible D gene is TRBD2 (5 bases). Between the trimmed V and J ends, which lost 4 bases and 0 bases, there was a span of 16 bases. There are 16 residues in the CDR3. The germline gives CDR1 LNHDA, CDR2 SQIVND (reference sequence). The CDR3 DNA reads TGTGCCAGTAGTACTCCAGCGGCAGGAAGCTCCTACGAGCAGTACTTC. This sequence encodes CASSTPAAGSSYEQYF.

There are a few counts of this clonotype. This chain joins TRBV7-2 and TRBJ2-1; D unclear. Per the germline V gene, CDR1 is SGHTA and CDR2 is FQGNSA. The CDR3 is 14 amino acids. V was cut by 3 bases and J by 8 bases, with 14 bases left in between. The CDR3 nucleotides are TGTGCCAGCAGCTTTATTCCAGGTGGGGATGAGCAGTTCTTC. As protein: CASSFIPGGDEQFF.

This clonotype was recorded at least ten times. The genes are TRBV20-1 and TRBJ2-7, with D tentatively TRBD2 (5 bases). The CDR3 is made up of 17 amino acids. CDR1 DFQATT and CDR2 SNEGSKA come from the germline V gene (reference sequence). The V end lost 4 bases, the J end lost 2 bases, and 24 bases lay between the germline ends. This CDR3 is CSATPRLAGFWAYEQYF. The CDR3 DNA sequence: TGCAGTGCTACCCCTCGCTTGGCGGGTTTCTGGGCCTACGAGCAGTACTTC.

About this clonotype: At one end, the junction sequence differs from germline, possibly due to a read error. CDR3: CAISQDLEGAAAGSTDTQYF. In DNA, the CDR3 is TGCGCCATCAGCCAAGATCTGGAGGGGGCGGCTGCGGGGTCGACAGATACGCAGTATTTT. The V call is TRBV4-1, the J call TRBJ2-3; maybe TRBD1 (7 bases). Germline-derived CDR1 and CDR2 are MGHRA and YSYEKL. This CDR3 contains 20 residues.

This clonotype showed up many times. The chain combines TRBV3-1 with TRBJ2-7; 11 nucleotides match TRBD1. V lost 8 bases and J lost 2; bases outside the gene matches: 5. Germline-derived CDR1 and CDR2 are LGHDT and YNNKEL (reference sequence). The CDR3 contains 14 residues. Here the CDR3 DNA reads TGTGCCAGCGGACCGGGACAGGGGGCCTACGAGCAGTACTTC. Its translation is CASGPGQGAYEQYF.